Below are 11 T cell receptor beta chains sequenced from a single sample in a study of cytomegalovirus exposure and HLA in healthy donors (dated by TCRdb to about 2017). The library was built by means of the immunoSEQ multiplex PCR assay. A mixture of 60 forward primers for TCR Vbeta segments and 13 reverse primers for TCR Jbeta segments was used in the multiplex PCR. Imported from immuneACCESS, the table was reduced by TCRdb to in-frame sequences with V and J called. These copies leave out some clones; in studies compared against another copy, an unresolved V gene accounts for under half, and the cause of the remainder is not known. Here the sample has approximately 100,000 clones; around 84% occur a single time. 1.2% of the sample is in the top ten clones. Sequenced: PBMCs. The receptors originated from a young woman in good health and CMV-seronegative.

Concerning this clone: Other DNA sequences in this sample translate to the same CDR3. The rearrangement uses TRBV25-1 and TRBJ1-2; D is perhaps TRBD1 (6 bases). Trimming took off 4 bases at V and 6 bases at J, with 18 bases between the two ends. The CDR3 is 15 amino acids. Germline lookup yields CDR1 MGHDK and CDR2 SYGVNS. The CDR3 is CASSVIGGARDGYTF. The CDR3 region has the DNA TGTGCCAGCAGTGTAATTGGGGGGGCCAGGGATGGCTACACCTTC.

This chain joins TRBV19 and TRBJ1-1; D unclear. The CDR3 covers 12 residues. The V gene lost 4 bases and the J gene lost 3 bases, with 6 bases spanning the gap. Germline V CDR1 and CDR2: LNHDA, SQIVND (reference sequence). The CDR3 DNA follows: TGTGCCAGTAGTACCTCGGACACTGAAGCTTTCTTT. Amino acids: CASSTSDTEAFF. The full variable domain, with the rest looked up from reference TRBV19 and TRBJ1-1, is DGGITQSPKYLFRKEGQNVTLSCEQNLNHDAMYWYRQDPGQGLRLIYYSQIVNDFQKGDIAEGYSVSREKKESFPLTVTSAQKNPTAFYLCASSTSDTEAFFGQGTRLTVV.

V and J are TRBV4-1 and TRBJ2-7; TRBD1 matches at 11 bases. Germline values: CDR1 MGHRA, CDR2 YSYEKL. The CDR3 contains 15 residues. After removal of 3 bases from V and 4 bases from J, the junction contained 5 bases not matched to a gene. The CDR3 DNA follows: TGCGCCAGCAGCCACGGACAGGGGGCAAAGTACGAGCAGTACTTC. This gives the protein CASSHGQGAKYEQYF.

The chain carries TRBV7-8 and TRBJ1-2; D gene uncertain. The CDR3 contains 14 residues. V gave up 3 bases and J gave up 8 bases, with 16 bases separating them. Germline CDR1 and CDR2: SGHVS and FQNEAQ. The CDR3 loop is CASSFSHRGSGYTF. The CDR3 DNA follows: TGTGCCAGCAGCTTCTCGCATAGAGGTAGCGGCTACACCTTC.

The gene calls are TRBV4-1 and TRBJ2-7, with TRBD2 identical over 10 bases. Germline V gene sequence: CDR1 MGHRA, CDR2 YSYEKL. V was clipped by 3 bases and J by 0 bases; unmatched bases: 5. The CDR3 runs to 16 residues. DNA for the CDR3: TGCGCCAGCAGCCAGGTGACTAGCGGGTCCTCCTACGAGCAGTACTTC. As protein: CASSQVTSGSSYEQYF.

The rearrangement uses TRBV4-3 and TRBJ1-4; possible D gene TRBD1, 5 bases. The CDR3 has 15 amino acids. The V gene's germline CDR1 is LGHNA and CDR2 YSLEER. V gave up 1 base and J gave up 12 bases, with 18 bases separating them. The CDR3 DNA is TGCGCCAGCAGCCAAGTCGGGTACGGGGGGATAGAACTGTTTTTT. It codes for CASSQVGYGGIELFF.

This clone has more than one count but fewer than ten. A much larger clone differs by one base, so this may be a read error. The chain uses TRBV11-1 and TRBJ2-3; D gene uncertain. CDR1 is SGHAT and CDR2 is FQDESV in the germline V gene (reference sequence). The CDR3 has 12 residues. Trimming stripped 2 bases from V and 5 bases from J, with 5 bases between. For the CDR3, the DNA is TGTGCCAGCAGCTTACGGGTAGATACGCAGTATTTT. Protein sequence: CASSLRVDTQYF.

The V and J genes are TRBV5-8 and TRBJ2-2; perhaps TRBD1 as D (6 bases). Between the trimmed V and J ends, which lost 2 bases and 4 bases, there was a span of 12 bases. Germline values: CDR1 SGHTS, CDR2 YDEGEE. The CDR3 covers 15 residues. CDR3 in amino acids: CASSFFPGATGELFF. The CDR3 region has the DNA TGTGCCAGCAGCTTTTTCCCAGGGGCCACCGGGGAGCTGTTTTTT.

This chain uses TRBV2 with TRBJ2-7, with 8 bases aligning to TRBD2. J was trimmed by 3 bases and V by 3 bases; bases with no gene match: 1. The CDR3 totals 13 residues. Germline CDR1 SNHLY, CDR2 FYNNEI. CDR3 sequence: CASSDTSGYEQYF. Here the CDR3 DNA reads TGTGCCAGCAGTGACACTAGCGGCTACGAGCAGTACTTC.

V is TRBV18 and J is TRBJ1-4; tentative D call: TRBD1 (6 bases). This CDR3 is 16 amino acids long. V lost 3 bases and J lost 0, with 11 bases in between. The germline CDR1 and CDR2 sequences are KGHSH and LQKENI. The CDR3 spells CASSPEPGATNEKLFF. The DNA of the CDR3 is TGTGCCAGCTCACCCGAACCAGGGGCAACTAATGAAAAACTGTTTTTT.

This sequence joins TRBV4-1 and TRBJ2-3; 11 nucleotides line up with TRBD2. Germline V gene data show CDR1 as MGHRA and CDR2 as YSYEKL. Trimming took 3 bases from V and 4 from J; bases not matched to a gene: 6. The CDR3 is 16 amino acids. The CDR3 spells CASSQSVGLAADTQYF. The DNA for the CDR3 is TGCGCCAGCAGCCAGTCGGTGGGACTAGCGGCAGATACGCAGTATTTT.